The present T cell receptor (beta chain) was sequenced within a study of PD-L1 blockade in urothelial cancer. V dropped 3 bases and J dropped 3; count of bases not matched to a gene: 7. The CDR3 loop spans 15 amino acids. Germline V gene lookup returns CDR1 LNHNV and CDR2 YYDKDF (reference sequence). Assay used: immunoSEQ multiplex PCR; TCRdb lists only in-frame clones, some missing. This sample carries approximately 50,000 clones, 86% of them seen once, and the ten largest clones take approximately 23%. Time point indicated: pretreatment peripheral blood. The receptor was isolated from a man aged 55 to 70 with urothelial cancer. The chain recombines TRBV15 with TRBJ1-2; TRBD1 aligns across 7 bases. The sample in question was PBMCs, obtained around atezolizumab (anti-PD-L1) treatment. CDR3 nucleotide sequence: TGTGCCACCAGCAGTTTGACCGGGACAGACTATGGCTACACCTTC. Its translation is CATSSLTGTDYGYTF.